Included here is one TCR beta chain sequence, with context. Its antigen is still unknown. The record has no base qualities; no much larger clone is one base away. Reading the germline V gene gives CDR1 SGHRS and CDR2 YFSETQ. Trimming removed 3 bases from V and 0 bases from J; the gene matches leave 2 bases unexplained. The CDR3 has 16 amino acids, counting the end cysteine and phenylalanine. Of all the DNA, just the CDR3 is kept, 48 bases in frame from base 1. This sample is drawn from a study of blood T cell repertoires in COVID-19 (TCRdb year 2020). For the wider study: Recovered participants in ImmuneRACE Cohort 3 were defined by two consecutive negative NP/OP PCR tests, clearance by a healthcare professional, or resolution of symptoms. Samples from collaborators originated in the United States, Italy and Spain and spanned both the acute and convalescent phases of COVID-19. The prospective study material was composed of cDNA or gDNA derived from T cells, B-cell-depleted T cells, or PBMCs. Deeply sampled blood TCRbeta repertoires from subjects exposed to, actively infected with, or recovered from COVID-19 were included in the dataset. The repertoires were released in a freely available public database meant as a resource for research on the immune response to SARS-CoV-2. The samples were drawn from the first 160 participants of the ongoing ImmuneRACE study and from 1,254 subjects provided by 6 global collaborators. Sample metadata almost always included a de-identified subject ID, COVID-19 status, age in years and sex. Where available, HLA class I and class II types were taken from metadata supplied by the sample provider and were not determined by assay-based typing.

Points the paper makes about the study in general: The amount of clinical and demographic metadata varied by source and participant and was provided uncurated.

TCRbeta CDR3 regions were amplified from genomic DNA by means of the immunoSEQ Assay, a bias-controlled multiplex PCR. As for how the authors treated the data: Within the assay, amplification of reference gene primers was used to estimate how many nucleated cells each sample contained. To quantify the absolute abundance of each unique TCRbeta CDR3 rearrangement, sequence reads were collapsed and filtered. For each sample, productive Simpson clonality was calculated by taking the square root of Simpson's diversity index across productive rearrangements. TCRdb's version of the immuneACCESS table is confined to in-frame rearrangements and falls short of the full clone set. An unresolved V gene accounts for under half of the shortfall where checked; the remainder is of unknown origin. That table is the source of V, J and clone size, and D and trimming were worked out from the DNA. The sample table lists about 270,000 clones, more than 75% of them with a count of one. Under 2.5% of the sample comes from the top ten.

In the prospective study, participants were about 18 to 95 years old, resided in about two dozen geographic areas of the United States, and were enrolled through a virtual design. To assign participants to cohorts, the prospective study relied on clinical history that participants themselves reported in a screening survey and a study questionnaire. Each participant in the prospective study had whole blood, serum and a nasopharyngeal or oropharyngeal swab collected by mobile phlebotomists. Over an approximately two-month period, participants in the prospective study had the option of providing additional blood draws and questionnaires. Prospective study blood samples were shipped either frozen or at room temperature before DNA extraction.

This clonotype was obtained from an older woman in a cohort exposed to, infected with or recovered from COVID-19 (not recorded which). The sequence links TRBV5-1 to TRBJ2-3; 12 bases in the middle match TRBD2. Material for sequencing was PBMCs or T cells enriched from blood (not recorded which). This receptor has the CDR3 CASSWTSGTSTDTQYF. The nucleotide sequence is TGCGCCAGCAGCTGGACTAGCGGGACTAGCACAGATACGCAGTATTTT.